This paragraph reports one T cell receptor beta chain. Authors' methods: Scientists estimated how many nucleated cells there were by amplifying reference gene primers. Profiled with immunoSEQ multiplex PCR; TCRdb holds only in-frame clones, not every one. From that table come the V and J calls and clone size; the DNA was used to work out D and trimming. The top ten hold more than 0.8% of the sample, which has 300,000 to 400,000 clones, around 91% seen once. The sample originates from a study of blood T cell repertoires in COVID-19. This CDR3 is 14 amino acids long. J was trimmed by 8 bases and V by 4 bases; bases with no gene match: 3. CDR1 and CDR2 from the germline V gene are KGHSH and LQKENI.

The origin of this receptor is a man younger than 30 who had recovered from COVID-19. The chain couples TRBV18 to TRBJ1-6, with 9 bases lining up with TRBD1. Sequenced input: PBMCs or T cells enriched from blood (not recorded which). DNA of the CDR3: TGTGCCAGCTCACAACGGGACAGGGATTCACCCCTCCACTTT. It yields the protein CASSQRDRDSPLHF.